This TCR beta chain was profiled in a study of blood T cell repertoires in COVID-19. As for the study in general: PBMCs, B-cell-depleted T cells, or T cells provided the cDNA or gDNA that made up the material.

The V gene's germline CDR1 is KGHSH and CDR2 LQKENI. The CDR3 contains 12 residues. Between the trimmed V and J ends, which lost 4 bases and 9 bases, there was a span of 12 bases. TCRdb's copy holds only in-frame clones and misses some; the assay was immunoSEQ multiplex PCR. This table has more than 120,000 clones, about 83% appearing once. V and J are TRBV18 and TRBJ1-1; D is perhaps TRBD1 (6 bases). The sample comprised peripheral blood. This TCR derives from a woman aged 45-65 years with active or convalescent COVID-19. CDR3 loop: CASSRKDSKAFF. The CDR3 bases are TGTGCCAGCTCACGAAAGGACAGTAAAGCTTTCTTT.